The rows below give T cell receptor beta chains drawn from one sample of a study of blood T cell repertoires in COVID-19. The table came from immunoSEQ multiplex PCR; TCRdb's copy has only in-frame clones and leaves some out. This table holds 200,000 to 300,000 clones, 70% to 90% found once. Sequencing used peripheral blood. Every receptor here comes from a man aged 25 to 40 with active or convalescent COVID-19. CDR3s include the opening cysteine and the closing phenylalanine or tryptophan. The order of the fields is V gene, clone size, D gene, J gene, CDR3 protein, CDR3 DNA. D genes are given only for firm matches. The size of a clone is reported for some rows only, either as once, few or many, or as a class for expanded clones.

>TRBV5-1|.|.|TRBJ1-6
CASAPGGAASPLHF
TGCGCCAGCGCCCCGGGAGGGGCGGCTTCACCCCTCCACTTT
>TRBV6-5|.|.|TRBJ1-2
CASSYSRGGESGYTF
TGTGCCAGCAGTTATTCCCGGGGAGGGGAGAGTGGCTACACCTTC
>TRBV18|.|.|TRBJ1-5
CASSPSGENQPQHF
TGTGCCAGCTCACCATCAGGCGAAAATCAGCCCCAGCATTTT
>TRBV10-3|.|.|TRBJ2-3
CAITGSDTQYF
TGTGCCATCACCGGTTCAGATACGCAGTATTTT
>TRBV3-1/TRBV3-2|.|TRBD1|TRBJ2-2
CASSQEGQGDTGELFF
TGTGCCAGCAGCCAAGAGGGACAGGGGGACACCGGGGAGCTGTTTTTT
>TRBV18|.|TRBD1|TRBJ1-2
CASSTDRGSGYTF
TGTGCCAGCTCGACTGACAGGGGGTCCGGCTACACCTTC
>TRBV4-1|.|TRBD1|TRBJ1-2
CASSQVRAGGEAGYTF
TGCGCCAGCAGCCAAGTGCGCGCAGGGGGCGAGGCTGGCTACACCTTC
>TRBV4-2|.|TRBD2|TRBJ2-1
CASSQVPPQLAEGYNEQFF
TGTGCCAGCAGCCAAGTTCCACCGCAACTAGCGGAGGGCTACAATGAGCAGTTCTTC
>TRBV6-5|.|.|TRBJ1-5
CASRGTDRQPQHF
TGTGCCAGCAGGGGCACTGATCGGCAGCCCCAGCATTTT
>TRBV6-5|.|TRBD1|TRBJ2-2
CASSFGQGNTGELFF
TGTGCCAGCAGTTTCGGACAGGGAAACACCGGGGAGCTGTTTTTT
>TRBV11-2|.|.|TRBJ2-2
CASITGHRNTGELFF
TGTGCCAGCATCACTGGACACAGGAACACCGGGGAGCTGTTTTTT
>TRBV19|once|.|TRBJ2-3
CASSIGGGRDTQYF
TGTGCCAGTAGTATAGGGGGAGGACGGGATACGCAGTATTTT
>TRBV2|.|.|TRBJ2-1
CASSLQGVGSYNEQFF
TGTGCCAGCAGTCTACAGGGAGTGGGCTCCTACAATGAGCAGTTCTTC
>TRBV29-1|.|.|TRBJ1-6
CSVQQGEEDSPLHF
TGCAGCGTCCAACAGGGAGAGGAAGATTCACCCCTCCACTTT
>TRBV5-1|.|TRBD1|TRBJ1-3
CASSTRQGATGNTIYF
TGCGCCAGCAGCACCCGACAGGGGGCGACAGGAAACACCATATATTTT
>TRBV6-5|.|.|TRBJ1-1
CASLKPGNTEAFF
TGTGCCAGTCTAAAGCCGGGTAACACTGAAGCTTTCTTT
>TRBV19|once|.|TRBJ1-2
CASDDRSDYGYTF
TGTGCCAGTGACGACAGGTCAGACTATGGCTACACCTTC
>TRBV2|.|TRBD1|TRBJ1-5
CASSVTGDSNQPQHF
TGTGCCAGCAGTGTAACAGGGGATAGCAATCAGCCCCAGCATTTT
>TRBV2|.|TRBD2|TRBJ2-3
CASSRETSGTDTQYF
TGTGCCAGCAGTCGAGAGACTAGCGGCACAGATACGCAGTATTTT
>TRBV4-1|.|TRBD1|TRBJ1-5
CASSQGTGRRSNQPQHF
TGCGCCAGCAGCCAGGGGACAGGGCGACGCAGCAATCAGCCCCAGCATTTT
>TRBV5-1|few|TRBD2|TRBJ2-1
CASSAAGGHEQFF
TGCGCCAGCAGCGCGGCGGGGGGTCATGAGCAGTTCTTC
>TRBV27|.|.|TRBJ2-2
CASSLSPRGRGGELFF
TGTGCCAGCAGTTTATCGCCAAGGGGCAGAGGCGGGGAGCTGTTTTTT
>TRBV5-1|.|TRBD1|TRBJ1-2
CASSLANSPGTGYGYTF
TGCGCCAGCAGCTTGGCCAATTCTCCCGGGACAGGGTATGGCTACACCTTC
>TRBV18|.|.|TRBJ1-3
CASSPFAGSGNTIYF
TGTGCCAGCTCACCTTTTGCAGGGTCCGGAAACACCATATATTTT